A selection of T cell receptor beta chains follows, all from one sample in a study of cytomegalovirus exposure and HLA in healthy donors. Data came from immunoSEQ multiplex PCR; TCRdb stores just in-frame clones and leaves some out. The data contain under 150,000 clones, roughly four fifths of them singletons. Sequencing used PBMCs. The origin of the receptors is a woman between 50 and 59 years old in good health and CMV-seropositive. Both conserved end residues are part of each CDR3. D genes are given only for firm matches. For some rows the clone size is stated as once, few or many, or as a class when expanded; others skip it.

CASSGLSNQPQHF TGTGCCAGCAGTGGACTAAGCAATCAGCCCCAGCATTTT few TRBJ1-5 . TRBV6-1
CASSRRLAYTSSYEQYF TGTGCCAGCAGCCGAAGACTAGCATATACCAGCTCCTACGAGCAGTACTTC . TRBJ2-7 TRBD2 TRBV28
CASSYSIAGPGNTIYF TGTGCTAGCAGTTACTCGATAGCGGGGCCTGGAAACACCATATATTTT . TRBJ1-3 . TRBV6-5
CASSVGAGGKNEQFF TGTGCCAGCAGCGTAGGAGCGGGGGGGAAAAATGAGCAGTTCTTC . TRBJ2-1 TRBD2 TRBV9
CASSLDLEEETQYF TGTGCCAGCAGCTTGGACTTGGAGGAAGAGACCCAGTACTTC . TRBJ2-5 . TRBV5-6
CATSRDTPGRPGANVLTF TGTGCCACCAGCAGAGACACACCGGGGAGGCCAGGGGCCAACGTCCTGACTTTC . TRBJ2-6 . TRBV15
CASSYSRETQYF TGTGCCAGCAGTTACTCGAGAGAGACCCAGTACTTC . TRBJ2-5 . TRBV6-5
CASTLGEGIAGNYEQYF TGCGCCAGCACCTTAGGGGAGGGAATAGCGGGTAACTACGAGCAGTACTTC . TRBJ2-7 TRBD2 TRBV4-1
CASSQVIARGFRPQHF TGCGCCAGCAGCCAGGTAATCGCCAGGGGATTTCGGCCCCAGCATTTT . TRBJ1-5 . TRBV4-1
CASSLVGGGGSDTQYF TGTGCCAGCAGCTTAGTGGGAGGAGGCGGCTCCGATACGCAGTATTTT . TRBJ2-3 . TRBV7-3
CASRMAGGAGELFF TGTGCCAGCAGGATGGCGGGAGGAGCCGGGGAGCTGTTTTTT . TRBJ2-2 TRBD2 TRBV28
CASSAQQVASTGELFF TGTGCCAGCAGCGCCCAACAGGTAGCAAGCACCGGGGAGCTGTTTTTT few TRBJ2-2 . TRBV5-4
CSVAGTSGGNEQFF TGCAGCGTTGCCGGGACTAGCGGGGGTAATGAGCAGTTCTTC . TRBJ2-1 TRBD2 TRBV29-1
CASSAWQGADEQYF TGTGCCAGCAGCGCTTGGCAGGGGGCGGACGAGCAGTACTTC . TRBJ2-7 TRBD1 TRBV6-1
CASSRLAGDYEQYF TGTGCCAGTAGTAGACTAGCGGGCGACTACGAGCAGTACTTC . TRBJ2-7 TRBD2 TRBV19
CASSEYRYNSPLHF TGTGCCAGCAGTGAGTACAGGTATAATTCACCCCTCCACTTT . TRBJ1-6 . TRBV2
CASSPTVRANTGELFF TGTGCCAGCTCACCAACGGTCAGGGCCAACACCGGGGAGCTGTTTTTT . TRBJ2-2 . TRBV18
CASSWAGQETQYF TGTGCCAGCAGTTGGGCAGGCCAAGAGACCCAGTACTTC . TRBJ2-5 . TRBV28
CASSQTGGDTEAFF TGTGCCAGCAGCCAGACAGGGGGGGACACTGAAGCTTTCTTT . TRBJ1-1 TRBD1 TRBV7-9
CASSLDGQGYNEQFF TGCGCCAGCAGCTTGGACGGACAGGGGTACAATGAGCAGTTCTTC . TRBJ2-1 TRBD1 TRBV5-1
CASSLKAGWAFF TGTGCCAGCAGTTTAAAGGCGGGTTGGGCTTTCTTT . TRBJ1-1 . TRBV25-1
CASSYTGAGNTIYF TGTGCCAGCAGTTACACAGGGGCTGGAAACACCATATATTTT . TRBJ1-3 TRBD1 TRBV6-6
CASSTGTAGRREQYF TGTGCCAGCAGTACGGGGACAGCGGGCAGGAGGGAGCAGTACTTC . TRBJ2-7 . TRBV6-1
CATSRERGTYGYTF TGTGCCACCAGCAGAGAGAGGGGGACCTATGGCTACACCTTC . TRBJ1-2 . TRBV15
CASSLTTGTGARLGFGYTF TGTGCCAGCAGCTTAACGACCGGGACAGGGGCGCGCCTTGGATTTGGCTACACCTTC once TRBJ1-2 TRBD1 TRBV5-5
CASSGGVSLSYGYTF TGTGCCAGCTCCGGGGGAGTTAGCCTTAGCTATGGCTACACCTTC . TRBJ1-2 . TRBV27
CASSLWGGDTEAFF TGTGCCAGCAGTTTATGGGGCGGGGACACTGAAGCTTTCTTT . TRBJ1-1 . TRBV27